This T cell receptor beta chain appears in the sequencing data of a study of cytomegalovirus exposure and HLA in healthy donors. Regarding the study as a whole: For cytomegalovirus status, the classifier reportedly gave diagnoses with high specificity and sensitivity. As was reported, the HLA-A and HLA-B alleles of most subjects were accurately predicted from TCR beta sequences. Despite most TCR sequences being rare, some public TCRs occurred in many donors.

In the PCR, 60 Vbeta and 13 Jbeta primers were used. Profiling relied on immunoSEQ multiplex PCR, and the TCRdb table lists in-frame clones only, not all of them. This sample has about 82,000 clones, with around three fifths found just once. Note on this clone: The antigen is not known.

The CDR3 is made up of 16 amino acids. The V and J ends lost 1 base and 0 bases, in that order; junction bases with no gene match: 3. Germline V CDR1 and CDR2: SGHRS, YFSETQ. Sequencing used PBMCs. This clonotype originated in a woman aged 40 to 55 in good health and CMV-seropositive. The chain couples TRBV5-1 to TRBJ2-1; 8 bases match TRBD2. As DNA, the CDR3 is TGCGCCAGCAGCTTGAGTGCGGGGGGCTCCTACAATGAGCAGTTCTTC. Translating gives CASSLSAGGSYNEQFF.